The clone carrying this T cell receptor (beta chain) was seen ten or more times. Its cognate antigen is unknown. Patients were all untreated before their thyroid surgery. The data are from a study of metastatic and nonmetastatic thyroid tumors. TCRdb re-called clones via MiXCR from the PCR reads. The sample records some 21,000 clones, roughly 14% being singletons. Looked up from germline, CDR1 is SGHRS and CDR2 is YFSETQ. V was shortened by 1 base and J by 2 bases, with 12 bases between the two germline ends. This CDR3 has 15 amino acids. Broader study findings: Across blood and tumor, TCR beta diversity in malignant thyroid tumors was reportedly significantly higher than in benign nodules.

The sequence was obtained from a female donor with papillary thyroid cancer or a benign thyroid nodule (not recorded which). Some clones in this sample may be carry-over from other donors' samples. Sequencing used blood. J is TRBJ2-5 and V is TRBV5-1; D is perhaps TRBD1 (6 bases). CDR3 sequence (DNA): TGCGCCAGCAGCTTGTCTATACAGGGACAAGAGACCCAGTACTTC. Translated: CASSLSIQGQETQYF.